The 26 T cell receptor beta chains below all came from one sample that was sequenced in a study of blood T cell repertoires in COVID-19. Sequenced by immunoSEQ multiplex PCR; TCRdb stores in-frame clones only, minus some. Found here are 200,000 or so clones, about 85% of them singletons; the top ten hold more than 1.5%. The material sequenced was peripheral blood. These receptors all come from a man aged 70 or older with acute or convalescent COVID-19.

The CDR3 sequence: CASRDRSTSGNTIYF. CDR3 sequence (DNA): TGTGCCAGTCGGGACAGGTCTACATCTGGAAACACCATATATTTT. The chain joins TRBV19 to TRBJ1-3; 8 bases match TRBD1. V lost 8 bases to trimming and J lost 1 base; unmatched junction nucleotides: 7. CDR1 LNHDA and CDR2 SQIVND come from the germline V gene (reference sequence). The CDR3 spans 15 residues.

The chain combines TRBV24-1 with TRBJ1-2; D perhaps matches TRBD1 (6 bases). Between the trimmed V and J ends, which lost 3 bases and 7 bases, there was a span of 17 bases. The CDR3 consists of 15 residues. Germline lookup yields CDR1 KGHDR and CDR2 SFDVKD. As DNA, the CDR3 is TGTGCCACCAGTGATCCGACAGGCACTGGTGCTGGCTACACCTTC. Encoded protein: CATSDPTGTGAGYTF.

This clone was found a few times. The V and J genes are TRBV3-1 (or the pseudogene TRBV3-2) and TRBJ1-2, with 7 bases that match TRBD1. Per the germline V gene, CDR1 is LGHDT and CDR2 is YNNKEL (reference sequence). With 5 bases clipped from V and 1 base from J, the junction kept 7 bases outside the gene matches. CDR3 length: 15 amino acids. CDR3 nucleotide sequence: TGTGCCAGCAGCTTCCGCCGGGACAGTAACTATGGCTACACCTTC. Translating it yields CASSFRRDSNYGYTF.

The V gene is TRBV9, the J gene TRBJ2-6, with 7 nucleotides matching TRBD2. The germline V gene encodes CDR1 SGDLS and CDR2 YYNGEE. V was pared by 6 bases and J by 1 base, with 4 bases of the junction left unmatched. The CDR3 is 15 residues long. The CDR3 coding sequence is TGTGCCAGCACCCGGGAGGTTTCTGGGGCCAACGTCCTGACTTTC. Translated, it gives CASTREVSGANVLTF.

The V gene is TRBV2, the J gene TRBJ2-1; TRBD2 is a possible D gene (6 bases). Germline CDR1 reads SNHLY; CDR2 reads FYNNEI. The V and J ends lost 1 base and 0 bases respectively, with 16 bases between them. The CDR3 sequence is 18 residues long. CDR3 nucleotide sequence: TGTGCCAGCAGTGAAGGGCTAGCGAGGTTAAGCTCCTACAATGAGCAGTTCTTC. It codes for CASSEGLARLSSYNEQFF.

The chain carries TRBV12-3 or TRBV12-4 and TRBJ1-4, with unresolved D. The length of the CDR3 is 13 residues. The V and J ends lost 5 bases and 7 bases respectively, with 11 bases between them. CDR3 DNA sequence: TGTGCCAGCAGTCGGGTAGAGGGTGAAAAACTGTTTTTT. Translated: CASSRVEGEKLFF.

The CDR3 DNA reads TGTGCCAGCACCCGGACAGGGAGCACCGGGGAGCTGTTTTTT. Amino acid sequence: CASTRTGSTGELFF. The chain combines TRBV11-2 with TRBJ2-2, with 8 bases lining up with TRBD1. The CDR3 length is 14 residues. J gave up 4 bases and V 7 bases, and 5 bases lay outside the gene matches. Germline V gene lookup returns CDR1 SGHAT and CDR2 FQNNGV.

V usage is TRBV30 and J usage is TRBJ1-2; 9 nucleotides align to TRBD1. Trimming took 5 bases from V and 6 from J; bases not matched to a gene: 7. CDR1 is GTSNPN and CDR2 is SVGIG in the germline V gene (reference sequence). The CDR3 runs 13 residues. CDR3 sequence reads: CAWDKGTGNGYTF. DNA for the CDR3: TGTGCCTGGGATAAAGGGACAGGGAATGGCTACACCTTC.

The chain combines TRBV19 with TRBJ2-7; 7 bases fit TRBD2. With V trimmed by 3 bases and J by 0 bases, 5 bases remained unmatched. In germline, CDR1 is LNHDA, CDR2 SQIVND (reference sequence). This CDR3 is 15 amino acids long. DNA of the CDR3: TGTGCCAGTAGTATTTCTAGCGGTGCCTCCTACGAGCAGTACTTC. This encodes CASSISSGASYEQYF.

V is TRBV5-4 and J is TRBJ1-2; TRBD1 is a possible D gene (6 bases). Germline CDR1 is SGHNT and CDR2 is YYREEE (reference sequence). Trimming removed 4 bases from V and 2 bases from J, with 15 bases in between. This CDR3 is 15 amino acids long. The CDR3 bases are TGTGCCAGCAGCACCCGGGACACTGTCAACTATGGCTACACCTTC. This encodes CASSTRDTVNYGYTF.

The table lists this clone with a count of one. The chain employs TRBV27 and TRBJ2-7; TRBD1 matches 9 bases. The CDR3 consists of 15 residues. V lost 4 bases and J lost 3; bases outside the gene matches: 7. Germline V CDR1 and CDR2: MNHEY, SMNVEV (reference sequence). The CDR3 DNA is TGTGCCAGCAGTTCTTTGGGACAGGGACTCTACGAGCAGTACTTC. Protein sequence: CASSSLGQGLYEQYF.

The V gene is TRBV5-8, the J gene TRBJ1-2; D remains unclear. Trimming took 0 bases from V and 3 from J, leaving 12 bases between them. The CDR3 is 15 residues long. Looked up from germline, CDR1 is SGHTS and CDR2 is YDEGEE. The DNA for the CDR3 is TGTGCCAGCAGCTTGGATGAGGAAAGATACTATGGCTACACCTTC. This codes for CASSLDEERYYGYTF.

This chain uses TRBV5-4 with TRBJ2-7, with D possibly matching TRBD2 (5 bases). The germline CDR1 and CDR2 sequences are SGHNT and YYREEE (reference sequence). V lost 0 bases and J 4 bases, leaving 11 bases between the germline ends. This CDR3 spans 14 amino acids. The CDR3 region has the DNA TGTGCCAGCAGCTTGGCCGAGGGCAGTTACGAGCAGTACTTC. Residues: CASSLAEGSYEQYF.

This clone was seen only a few times. This chain joins TRBV12-5 and TRBJ1-2, with D unresolved. The length of the CDR3 is 13 residues. Germline V lookup: CDR1 LGHNT, CDR2 FRNRAP. Trimming removed 3 bases at V and 2 bases at J, with 7 bases between. The DNA of the CDR3 is TGTGCTAGTGGTTTTGTCGGGAACTATGGCTACACCTTC. Encoded protein: CASGFVGNYGYTF.

This CDR3 is CASSLARADSPLHF. CDR3 nucleotide sequence: TGCGCCAGCAGCTTAGCCAGGGCGGATTCACCCCTCCACTTT. V is TRBV5-1 and J is TRBJ1-6; D perhaps matches TRBD1 (5 bases). CDR1 and CDR2 from the germline V gene are SGHRS and YFSETQ. CDR3 length: 14 residues. The germline V and J ends were trimmed by 2 bases and 8 bases, with 11 bases remaining between them. Variable domain in full (rest from reference TRBV5-1 and TRBJ1-6): KAGVTQTPRYLIKTRGQQVTLSCSPISGHRSVSWYQQTPGQGLQFLFEYFSETQRNKGNFPGRFSGRQFSNSRSEMNVSTLELGDSALYLCASSLARADSPLHFGNGTRLTVT.

The J gene is TRBJ2-7, the V gene TRBV5-4, with a tentative D call TRBD2 (6 bases). There are 15 residues in the CDR3. V shed 4 bases and J shed 2 bases, with 16 bases lying between them. Germline-derived CDR1 and CDR2 are SGHNT and YYREEE (reference sequence). The CDR3 region has the DNA TGTGCCAGCAGCGACCAGCGGAGGGGAGCCTACGAGCAGTACTTC. This translates into CASSDQRRGAYEQYF.

The V gene is TRBV7-9, the J gene TRBJ1-6; D is ambiguous. The germline CDR1 and CDR2 sequences are SEHNR and FQNEAQ (reference sequence). Between the trimmed V and J ends, which lost 5 bases and 5 bases, there was a span of 13 bases. There are 15 residues in the CDR3. The CDR3 nucleotides read TGTGCCAGCAGCCCCAGAGGTCCCGATAATTCACCCCTCCACTTT. This translates into CASSPRGPDNSPLHF.

This clone was observed once. This chain joins TRBV7-9 and TRBJ2-1; D might be TRBD2 (6 bases). The CDR3 is 16 amino acids. In germline, CDR1 is SEHNR, CDR2 FQNEAQ (reference sequence). Trimming shortened V by 2 bases and J by 5 bases, and 16 bases separated the two germline ends. The CDR3 is CASSLQRAGTHNEQFF. In DNA form, the CDR3 reads TGTGCCAGCAGCTTACAGCGAGCCGGGACTCACAATGAGCAGTTCTTC.

The rearrangement links TRBV27 to TRBJ2-2; D gene unclear. V was clipped by 0 bases and J by 4 bases, with 6 bases between them. The CDR3 runs 14 residues. Germline CDR1 and CDR2: MNHEY and SMNVEV (reference sequence). CDR3 bases: TGTGCCAGCAGTTTATCCCCCATCACCGGGGAGCTGTTTTTT. Encoded protein: CASSLSPITGELFF.

The chain has TRBV7-3 and TRBJ2-1; TRBD2 aligns across 7 bases. Germline V lookup: CDR1 SGHTA, CDR2 FQGTGA. J lost 1 base, V lost 4 bases, and 4 bases had no gene match. The CDR3 covers 15 residues. Written as DNA, the CDR3 is TGTGCCAGCAGCTCTAGCGGATTATCCTACAATGAGCAGTTCTTC. Protein: CASSSSGLSYNEQFF.

The chain combines TRBV6-2 or TRBV6-3 with TRBJ2-7; unclear D gene. With 5 bases removed from V and 3 bases from J, the gap between germline ends came to 14 bases. Germline V gene data show CDR1 as MNHEY and CDR2 as SVGEGT. The CDR3 extends over 14 amino acids. CDR3 region: CASSGPTNLYEQYF. CDR3 bases: TGTGCCAGCAGTGGCCCCACTAACCTCTACGAGCAGTACTTC.

A remark on this clone: The junction differs from germline at one of its ends, possibly a read error. This sequence joins TRBV30 and TRBJ1-1; 7 bases match TRBD1. This CDR3 is built from 13 residues. Per germline, CDR1 GTSNPN and CDR2 SVGIG (reference sequence). CDR3 region: CACSDRADTEAFF. CDR3 sequence (DNA): TGTGCCTGCAGTGACAGGGCAGACACTGAAGCTTTCTTT.

The chain uses TRBV19 and TRBJ1-5, with unresolved D. The germline V gene has CDR1 LNHDA and CDR2 SQIVND (reference sequence). Trimming removed 7 bases at V and 6 bases at J, with 16 bases between. The CDR3 spans 14 residues. CDR3 sequence reads: CASNARGGGQPQHF. In DNA, the CDR3 is TGTGCCAGTAATGCACGGGGTGGAGGTCAGCCCCAGCATTTT.

V gene TRBV27 combines with J gene TRBJ2-7, with 7 bases matching TRBD1. This CDR3 region has 14 residues. The ends lost 5 bases at V and 4 bases at J; junction bases unmatched: 8. Germline CDR1 reads MNHEY; CDR2 reads SMNVEV (reference sequence). The CDR3 region has the DNA TGTGCCAGCAGTCCCGGACAGGTCCCATACGAGCAGTACTTC. It is translated as CASSPGQVPYEQYF.

CDR3 sequence: CASSLGTGITEAFF. The CDR3 region has the DNA TGTGCCAGCAGCCTCGGGACAGGGATAACTGAAGCTTTCTTT. The chain employs TRBV7-6 and TRBJ1-1, with TRBD1 matching over 9 bases. CDR3 length: 14 amino acids. Trimming cost V 5 bases and J 5 bases; bases outside gene matches: 6. CDR1 is SGHVS and CDR2 is FNYEAQ in the germline V gene. Together with reference TRBV7-6 and TRBJ1-1, the CDR3 gives the full variable domain: GAGVSQSPRYKVTKRGQDVALRCDPISGHVSLYWYRQALGQGPEFLTYFNYEAQQDKSGLPNDRFSAERPEGSISTLTIQRTEQRDSAMYRCASSLGTGITEAFFGQGTRLTVV.

The chain carries TRBV2 and TRBJ2-2; 7 bases fit TRBD2. The CDR3 totals 17 residues. Trimming cost V 11 bases and J 5 bases; bases outside gene matches: 20. Looked up from germline, CDR1 is SNHLY and CDR2 is FYNNEI. The CDR3: CAAAAEAGASVTGELFF. In DNA form, the CDR3 reads TGTGCCGCCGCGGCGGAGGCGGGAGCTTCTGTAACCGGGGAGCTGTTTTTT.